What follows are 27 T cell receptor beta chains derived from one specimen sequenced in a study of CD4 and CD8 cells across lung adenocarcinoma regions. TCRdb fed the PCR reads into MiXCR, producing one record per CDR3 protein. The repertoire consists of 12,000 or so distinct CDR3 sequences, with 53% occurring once and the leading ten covering 30% to 40%. The specimen sequenced was CD8+ T cells from the center of a lung tumor. These TCRs come from a female donor with lung adenocarcinoma. The CD4 and CD8 labels of this study may be unreliable.

The V and J genes are TRBV6-1 and TRBJ2-4, with TRBD2 matching 8 bases. The V and J ends lost 1 base and 12 bases, in that order; junction bases with no gene match: 20. Germline V gene lookup returns CDR1 MNHNS and CDR2 SASEGT. The CDR3 is 18 amino acids. The CDR3 here is CASSEGGLGGGDQNPQYF. Here the CDR3 DNA reads TGTGCCAGCAGTGAAGGGGGGCTCGGGGGGGGTGACCAAAACCCTCAGTACTTC.

This clonotype was seen ten or more times. The rearrangement joins TRBV5-3 to TRBJ2-1; D is perhaps TRBD2 (5 bases). The DNA end is more similar to TRBJ2-7, so the J call may be wrong. TRBV5-3 is annotated as an ORF whose role is uncertain. This CDR3 spans 15 amino acids. The CDR3: CARSFRASKVYEQYF. The CDR3, as DNA: TGTGCCAGAAGCTTTAGGGCTAGCAAAGTCTACGAGCAGTACTTC.

The rearrangement links TRBV6-5 to TRBJ1-6; no definite D call. Germline loops: CDR1 MNHEY, CDR2 SVGAGI. Trimming stripped 3 bases from V and 2 bases from J, with 11 bases between. This CDR3 is built from 16 residues. CDR3 sequence (DNA): TGTGCCAGCAGTTATGTCCCTATGGCCTATAATTCACCCCTCCACTTT. It encodes CASSYVPMAYNSPLHF.

This clonotype came up a few times. The V gene is TRBV12-3 or TRBV12-4, the J gene TRBJ2-1, with D possibly being TRBD2 (7 bases). V was pared by 7 bases and J by 6 bases, with 16 bases between. The CDR3 has 14 residues. In nucleotides, the CDR3 is TGTGCCAGCACCCTCGAGGGAGGGGGCAATGAGCAGTTCTTC. The encoded protein is CASTLEGGGNEQFF.

This chain links TRBV10-3 with TRBJ2-7; D not certain. Trimming took 9 bases from V and 0 from J, leaving 15 bases between them. This CDR3 has 14 residues. Germline loops: CDR1 ENHRY, CDR2 SYGVKD. The CDR3, as DNA: TGTGCCATGACACCGGACGGTAGCTCCTACGAGCAGTACTTC. Translating it yields CAMTPDGSSYEQYF.

There are a few counts of this clonotype. The rearrangement joins TRBV6-1 to TRBJ2-7; 9 bases fit TRBD1. The junction had 23 bases not matched to a gene; V was cut back by 8 bases and J by 3 bases. The CDR3 length is 19 residues. Germline CDR1 is MNHNS and CDR2 is SASEGT. As DNA, the CDR3 is TGTGCCAGCTTCGCCTCGGGACAGGGAAGGAGATGGGTCGACTACGAGCAGTACTTC. Translating it yields CASFASGQGRRWVDYEQYF.

This chain links TRBV6-5 with TRBJ1-4; maybe TRBD1 (5 bases). With 2 bases removed from V and 3 bases from J, the gap between germline ends came to 10 bases. CDR1 and CDR2 from the germline V gene are MNHEY and SVGAGI. This CDR3 spans 15 amino acids. The chain's CDR3 is CASSYRGGANEKLFF. The CDR3 DNA reads as TGTGCCAGCAGTTACCGGGGGGGTGCTAATGAAAAACTGTTTTTT.

By share, this clonotype ranks as medium-sized. The chain employs TRBV6-5 and TRBJ2-1; D may correspond to TRBD1 or TRBD2 (5 bases each). Per the germline V gene, CDR1 is MNHEY and CDR2 is SVGAGI. The V end lost 0 bases, the J end lost 5 bases, and 8 bases lay between the germline ends. There are 14 residues in the CDR3. The CDR3: CASSYSQGDNEQFF. The DNA for the CDR3 is TGTGCCAGCAGTTACTCGCAGGGAGACAATGAGCAGTTCTTC.

The chain combines TRBV6-5 with TRBJ2-1; 7 bases map to TRBD2. V lost 3 bases and J lost 7; bases outside the gene matches: 15. The germline CDR1 and CDR2 sequences are MNHEY and SVGAGI. The CDR3 consists of 17 residues. The CDR3 here is CASSYSTGGRGANEQFF. In DNA, the CDR3 is TGTGCCAGCAGTTATTCTACCGGCGGGAGAGGGGCGAATGAGCAGTTCTTC.

DNA of the CDR3: TGTGCCAGCATTGGCGGGAGTAGTACCTACAATGAGCAGTTCTTC. It specifies CASIGGSSTYNEQFF. The chain combines TRBV6-1 with TRBJ2-1; TRBD2 matches 7 bases. Germline CDR1 is MNHNS and CDR2 is SASEGT. Trimming removed 7 bases from V and 2 bases from J; junction bases left unmatched: 8. The CDR3 has 15 residues.

The genes are TRBV6-1 and TRBJ2-7; 9 nucleotides agree with TRBD2. This CDR3 is built from 15 residues. V trimming: 7 bases; J trimming: 7 bases; junction bases outside the gene matches: 14. In germline, CDR1 is MNHNS, CDR2 SASEGT. The CDR3 spells CASTGSGGRAREQYF. The CDR3 nucleotides read TGTGCCAGCACCGGGTCTGGCGGGAGGGCGAGGGAGCAGTACTTC.

This clonotype is categorized as medium-sized. This chain joins TRBV7-2 and TRBJ1-2; no clear D. CDR1 SGHTA and CDR2 FQGNSA come from the germline V gene. The V gene lost 4 bases and the J gene lost 7 bases, with 10 bases spanning the gap. CDR3 length: 12 residues. CDR3 DNA sequence: TGTGCCAGCAGCTCCGCGGTGGGTGGCTACACCTTC. Its translation: CASSSAVGGYTF.

V gene TRBV27 combines with J gene TRBJ1-6; a possible D gene is TRBD1 (5 bases). CDR1 is MNHEY, CDR2 SMNVEV, per germline (reference sequence). V shed 3 bases and J shed 12 bases, with 6 bases lying between them. The CDR3 is 11 amino acids. The CDR3 DNA reads TGTGCCAGCAGTTTCGGGGGACCCCTCCACTTT. It codes for CASSFGGPLHF.

This clonotype was counted at least ten times. The J gene is TRBJ1-1, the V gene TRBV6-1; the D gene is possibly TRBD1 (5 bases). The germline V gene encodes CDR1 MNHNS and CDR2 SASEGT. The CDR3 loop spans 11 amino acids. The ends were cut back, 6 bases at V and 4 bases at J, with 6 bases in the middle. The CDR3 DNA reads as TGTGCCAGCAGGGGGGGCACTGAAGCTTTCTTT. Protein product: CASRGGTEAFF.

The rearrangement links TRBV7-2 to TRBJ1-1; TRBD1 matches 7 bases. V lost 5 bases and J lost 1; bases outside the gene matches: 4. The CDR3 is made up of 14 amino acids. The V gene's germline CDR1 is SGHTA and CDR2 FQGNSA. CDR3 loop: CASSVQGRNTEAFF. As DNA, the CDR3 is TGTGCCAGCAGCGTACAGGGGAGGAACACTGAAGCTTTCTTT.

This clonotype was found many times. The CDR3 DNA is TGCGCCAGCAGTGAGACACGACTAGCGGGGGGTTACAATGAGCAGTTCTTC. Its protein is CASSETRLAGGYNEQFF. This chain connects TRBV10-1 to TRBJ2-1, with 13 positions matching TRBD2. CDR3 length equals 17 residues. Germline CDR1 reads WNHNN; CDR2 reads SYGVQD (reference sequence). J was trimmed by 4 bases and V by 2 bases; bases with no gene match: 5.

This clonotype was picked up a small number of times. This chain uses TRBV27 with TRBJ2-3; D is unclear. The CDR3 contains 14 residues. The ends were cut back, 0 bases at V and 4 bases at J, with 8 bases in the middle. Per the germline V gene, CDR1 is MNHEY and CDR2 is SMNVEV (reference sequence). The CDR3 sequence: CASSLSPNPDTQYF. The CDR3 DNA follows: TGTGCCAGCAGTTTATCTCCAAATCCAGATACGCAGTATTTT.

The CDR3 nucleotides are TGTGCCAGCAGTGCGGCTAGCGGGGGTCTTAGCTCCTACAATGAGCAGTTCTTC. It encodes CASSAASGGLSSYNEQFF. V and J are TRBV6-1 and TRBJ2-1; TRBD2 aligns across 10 bases. After removal of 4 bases from V and 0 bases from J, the junction contained 9 bases not matched to a gene. The CDR3 spans 18 residues. Germline loops: CDR1 MNHNS, CDR2 SASEGT.

The chain links TRBV27 to TRBJ2-5, with D perhaps being TRBD1 or TRBD2 (5 bases each). Trimming took 6 bases from V and 3 from J, leaving 20 bases between them. This CDR3 comprises 16 residues. Per germline, CDR1 MNHEY and CDR2 SMNVEV (reference sequence). CDR3 loop: CASRPGTVHQKETQYF. CDR3 nucleotide sequence: TGTGCCAGCAGGCCCGGGACGGTCCATCAGAAAGAGACCCAGTACTTC.

The chain uses TRBV25-1 and TRBJ2-6; D may be TRBD2 (5 bases). The J call may be mistaken, given a closer DNA end match to TRBJ2-5. CDR1 and CDR2 (germline): MGHDK, SYGVNS. The CDR3 runs to 12 residues. CDR3 in DNA: TGTGCCAGCAGTGAAGAGGGAGAGACCCAGTACTTC. This codes for CASSEEGETQYF.

DNA of the CDR3: TGTGCCAGCAGGGAGACTAGCGGGAGTCCCAACGAGCAGTACTTC. Its translation: CASRETSGSPNEQYF. The chain couples TRBV6-1 to TRBJ2-7; 12 bases are a match to TRBD2. Looked up from germline, CDR1 is MNHNS and CDR2 is SASEGT. CDR3 size: 15 residues. Trimming at V came to 6 bases and at J to 5 bases, leaving 8 bases not matched to a gene.

The chain recombines TRBV6-1 with TRBJ2-3, with D unresolved. This CDR3 has 16 amino acids. The germline V and J ends were trimmed by 0 bases and 4 bases, with 14 bases remaining between them. Germline V gene lookup returns CDR1 MNHNS and CDR2 SASEGT. In DNA, the CDR3 is TGTGCCAGCAGTGAAGCGAGCAGGAGAGGAGCAGATACGCAGTATTTT. Its protein product is CASSEASRRGADTQYF.

The chain joins TRBV3-1 to TRBJ2-1, with 12 bases lining up with TRBD2. Germline assignment: CDR1 LGHDT and CDR2 YNNKEL (reference sequence). The CDR3 extends over 15 amino acids. V dropped 4 bases and J dropped 8; count of bases not matched to a gene: 6. The chain's CDR3 is CASSRASGGVYEQFF. CDR3 nucleotides: TGTGCCAGCAGCCGAGCTAGCGGGGGGGTCTATGAGCAGTTCTTC.

In its sample, this clonotype was seen a few times. The rearrangement uses TRBV10-1 and TRBJ2-5; D not certain. The V gene's germline CDR1 is WNHNN and CDR2 SYGVQD (reference sequence). With 0 bases removed from V and 2 bases from J, the gap between germline ends came to 7 bases. This CDR3 has 14 amino acids. CDR3 DNA: TGCGCCAGCAGTGAGTCAGGTCGACAAGAGACCCAGTACTTC. The encoded protein is CASSESGRQETQYF.

The rearrangement links TRBV6-1 to TRBJ2-2, with a possible D match to TRBD1 (5 bases). The V gene lost 4 bases and the J gene lost 1 base, with 16 bases spanning the gap. CDR3 size: 17 residues. Germline V gives CDR1 MNHNS, CDR2 SASEGT. CDR3 protein: CASSVHVGAGNTGELFF. As DNA, the CDR3 is TGTGCCAGCAGTGTACATGTTGGGGCAGGGAACACCGGGGAGCTGTTTTTT.

This clonotype has only a few counts. The chain links TRBV10-3 to TRBJ2-3; tentatively, D is TRBD2 (5 bases). Between the trimmed V and J ends, which lost 3 bases and 4 bases, there was a span of 17 bases. This CDR3 is 16 amino acids long. Germline-derived CDR1 and CDR2 are ENHRY and SYGVKD. CDR3 nucleotides: TGTGCCATCAGTGATCCCGGCCGAGGGAGCGCAGATACGCAGTATTTT. Its protein is CAISDPGRGSADTQYF.

J is TRBJ1-6 and V is TRBV6-1; the D is unclear. Germline-derived CDR1 and CDR2 are MNHNS and SASEGT. Trimming stripped 6 bases from V and 7 bases from J, with 10 bases between. The CDR3 sequence is 13 residues long. In DNA, the CDR3 is TGTGCCAGCAGCCAAAGCAGGAATTCACCCCTCCACTTT. It encodes CASSQSRNSPLHF.